This TCR beta chain originates from a study of siplizumab effects on memory and regulatory T cells. Study-wide results and limits: Many proliferating CD4+ or CD8+ clones remained unclassified. Roughly 75-97% of them could not be assigned either a naive or a memory phenotype.

The CDR3 contains 11 residues. Germline CDR1 and CDR2: SQVTM and ANQGSEA. With regard to this clone: The antigen is unknown. At one end the junction does not follow the germline gene, possibly because of a read error.

Sequencing was performed with immunoSEQ multiplex PCR; in TCRdb, only in-frame clones are kept and a portion is missing. The sample holds about 87,000 clones; approximately 86% are singletons and the top ten take over 1.5%. The chain combines TRBV29-1 with TRBJ1-1; D is unclear. Sequencing was done on a sample of Tregs sorted from blood. The receptor comes from a human donor in good health. The DNA of the CDR3 is TGTTTGGCGGGGAGGAACACTGAAGCTTTCTTT. Its protein is CLAGRNTEAFF.